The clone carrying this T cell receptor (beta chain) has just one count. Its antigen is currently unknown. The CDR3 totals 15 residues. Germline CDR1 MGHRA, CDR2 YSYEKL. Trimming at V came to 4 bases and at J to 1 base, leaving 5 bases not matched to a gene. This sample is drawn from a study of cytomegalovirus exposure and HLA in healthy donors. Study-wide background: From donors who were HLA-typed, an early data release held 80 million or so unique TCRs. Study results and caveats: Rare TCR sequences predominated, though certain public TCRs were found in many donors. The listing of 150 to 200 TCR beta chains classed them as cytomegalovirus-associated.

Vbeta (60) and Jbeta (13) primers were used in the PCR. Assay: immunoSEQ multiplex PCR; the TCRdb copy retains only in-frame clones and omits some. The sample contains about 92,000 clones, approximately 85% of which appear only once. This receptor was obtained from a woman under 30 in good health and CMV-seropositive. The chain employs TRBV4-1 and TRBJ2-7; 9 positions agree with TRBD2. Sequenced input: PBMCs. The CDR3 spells CASSRRLAVSYEQYF. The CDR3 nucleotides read TGCGCCAGCAGCCGCCGACTAGCGGTGTCCTACGAGCAGTACTTC.